The source of this TCR beta chain is a study of blood T cells in healthy people across ages. Comment on this clonotype: Compared with germline, one end of the junction differs, possibly owing to a read error.

CDR1 is SGHRS, CDR2 YFSETQ, per germline. This CDR3 has 16 residues. The authors ran a second PCR of 7 to 11 cycles using a sample-barcoded 5' primer and a J-beta primer mix. From the 5' RACE reads, TCRdb called clonotypes with MiXCR, one entry per CDR3 protein. The data contain hundreds of thousands of distinct CDR3 sequences, 40% to 55% of them seen just once; the ten biggest clones take up about 26%. Sequenced sample: blood. The chain employs TRBV5-1 and TRBJ2-5, with 10 bases identical to TRBD1. The clonotype was recovered from an elderly man in good health. The DNA for the CDR3 is TGCGCCAGCAGCTGGAGCCGGGACAGGGGCCTCGAGACCCAGTACTTT. Translating gives CASSWSRDRGLETQYF.